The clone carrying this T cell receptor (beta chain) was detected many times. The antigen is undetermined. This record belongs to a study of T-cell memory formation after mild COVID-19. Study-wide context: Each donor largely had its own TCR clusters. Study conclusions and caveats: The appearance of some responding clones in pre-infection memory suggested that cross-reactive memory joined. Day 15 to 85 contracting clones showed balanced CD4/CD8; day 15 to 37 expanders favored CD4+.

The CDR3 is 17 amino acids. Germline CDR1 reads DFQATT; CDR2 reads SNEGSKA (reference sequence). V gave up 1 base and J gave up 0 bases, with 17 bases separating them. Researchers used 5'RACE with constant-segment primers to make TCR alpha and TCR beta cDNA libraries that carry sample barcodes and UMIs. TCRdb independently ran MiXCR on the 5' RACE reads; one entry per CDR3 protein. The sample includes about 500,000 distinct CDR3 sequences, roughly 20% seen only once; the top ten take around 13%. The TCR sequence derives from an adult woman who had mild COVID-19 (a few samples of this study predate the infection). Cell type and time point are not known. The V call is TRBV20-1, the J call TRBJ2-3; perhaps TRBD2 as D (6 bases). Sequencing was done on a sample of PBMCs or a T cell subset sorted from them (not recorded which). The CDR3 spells CSARVAGLRSSTDTQYF. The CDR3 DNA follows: TGCAGTGCTAGAGTCGCGGGGCTCCGTTCTAGCACAGATACGCAGTATTTT.